The present TCR beta chain was sequenced within a study of blood T cell repertoires in COVID-19. As for the study in general: From the United States, Italy and Spain came samples of acute and convalescent COVID-19. T cells, B-cell-depleted T cells, or PBMCs provided the cDNA or gDNA that served as material.

The assay was immunoSEQ multiplex PCR, and TCRdb's table has in-frame clones only and misses some. Seen here are about 190,000 clones, approximately 90% observed once, and the top ten hold 6.2%. The CDR3 totals 13 residues. From germline, CDR1 is DFQATT and CDR2 SNEGSKA (reference sequence). V was shortened by 3 bases and J by 5 bases, with 13 bases between the two germline ends. The chain employs TRBV20-1 and TRBJ2-5; D ambiguous. Sequencing was done on a sample of peripheral blood. The clonotype comes from a woman aged 35 to 49 who had recovered from COVID-19. In DNA form, the CDR3 reads TGCAGTGCTAGTATTCTAGTTGGGGAGACCCAGTACTTC. Translating it yields CSASILVGETQYF.